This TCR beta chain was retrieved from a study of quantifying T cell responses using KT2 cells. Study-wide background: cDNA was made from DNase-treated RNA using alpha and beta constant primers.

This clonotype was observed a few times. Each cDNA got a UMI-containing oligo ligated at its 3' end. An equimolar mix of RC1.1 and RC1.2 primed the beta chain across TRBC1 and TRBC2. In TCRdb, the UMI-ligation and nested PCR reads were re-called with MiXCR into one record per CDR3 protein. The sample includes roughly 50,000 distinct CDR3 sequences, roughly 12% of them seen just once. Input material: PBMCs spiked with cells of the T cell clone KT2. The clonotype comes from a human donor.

CDR3: CASSPGTFTDTQYF. Here the CDR3 DNA reads TGCGCCAGCAGCCCCGGGACTTTCACAGATACGCAGTATTTT. The rearrangement links TRBV5-1 to TRBJ2-3, with a possible D match to TRBD2 (6 bases). CDR3 length: 14 residues. Deletions cut 4 bases from V and 2 bases from J, with 11 bases between. Germline V gene lookup returns CDR1 SGHRS and CDR2 YFSETQ.